This is a list of T cell receptor beta chains from one sample in a study of shared clonotypes between healthy human individuals. Profiled with immunoSEQ multiplex PCR; TCRdb holds only in-frame clones, not every one. The table lists about 650,000 clones, 95% to 96% of them singletons. The sequenced material came from naive CD8+ T cells sorted from blood. The receptors come from a woman in her twenties or thirties in good health. The CDR3 runs from the conserved cysteine through the conserved F or W. The D gene is left open where the match is weak. Clone sizes are given selectively: once, few, many, or a class where the clone is expanded.

clone_size	d_call	v_call	j_call	cdr3_nt	cdr3_aa
NA	NA	TRBV2	TRBJ1-2	TGTGCCAGCAGTGAAGCGCGGGGGAAGCTGGCTAACTATGGCTACACCTTC	CASSEARGKLANYGYTF
NA	NA	TRBV13	TRBJ2-3	TGTGCCAGCAGCTTGGGTCGCGGGACCCCAGATACGCAGTATTTT	CASSLGRGTPDTQYF
NA	NA	TRBV6-5	TRBJ2-7	TGTGCCAGCAGTACCGGACTTGTCGAGCAGTACTTC	CASSTGLVEQYF
NA	TRBD2	TRBV19	TRBJ2-3	TGTGCCAGTAGTATGGGGACTAGCATAGGCCCCGGAGATACGCAGTATTTT	CASSMGTSIGPGDTQYF
NA	NA	TRBV28	TRBJ1-5	TGTGCCAGCAGTTTAGTGAGGGGTGTCGGCAATCAGCCCCAGCATTTT	CASSLVRGVGNQPQHF
NA	NA	TRBV6-1	TRBJ1-5	TGTGCCAGCAGTATAGGGGCCGCCTTGTGGCCCCAGCATTTT	CASSIGAALWPQHF
NA	NA	TRBV5-4	TRBJ2-7	TGTGCCAGCAGCTTGGCAGACGGGGGAAAATTAGGCTACGAGCAGTACTTC	CASSLADGGKLGYEQYF
NA	NA	TRBV19	TRBJ2-5	TGTGCCAGTAGTGTTCTAGGGGTAGGAGAGACCCAGTACTTC	CASSVLGVGETQYF
NA	NA	TRBV6-5	TRBJ2-1	TGTGCCAGCAGTCCCGGCCAGCTCAATGAGCAGTTCTTC	CASSPGQLNEQFF
NA	NA	TRBV4-1	TRBJ2-6	TGCGCCAGCAGCCAAGGAGGGACCCAAATTAACTCTGGGGCCAACGTCCTGACTTTC	CASSQGGTQINSGANVLTF
NA	NA	TRBV27	TRBJ2-1	TGTGCCAGCAGAAGAGACGGCCACAATGAGCAGTTCTTC	CASRRDGHNEQFF
NA	TRBD1	TRBV6-5	TRBJ1-1	TGTGCCAGCAAAATCCGGACAGGCGGGAACACTGAAGCTTTCTTT	CASKIRTGGNTEAFF
NA	NA	TRBV2	TRBJ1-3	TGTGCCAGCAGTCCGACAGTCCCCTCCTCTGGAAACACCATATATTTT	CASSPTVPSSGNTIYF
NA	NA	TRBV5-1	TRBJ1-2	TGCGCCAGCAGCCCCTCCCGCGGGGAAAGGGGCTATGGCTACACCTTC	CASSPSRGERGYGYTF
NA	NA	TRBV4-1	TRBJ2-7	TGCGCCAGCAGCCAAGAACGGGGGACAACCTCCTACGAGCAGTACTTC	CASSQERGTTSYEQYF
NA	TRBD1	TRBV19	TRBJ1-1	TGTGCCAGTAGTATAGATTCCCGGGACAGAGAACTAGAAGCTTTCTTT	CASSIDSRDRELEAFF
once	NA	TRBV29-1	TRBJ2-1	TGCAGCGTTGAAAGCACCTTTTACAATGAGCAGTTCTTC	CSVESTFYNEQFF
NA	NA	TRBV7-2	TRBJ2-1	TGTGCCAGCAGCTTATCGTCGGGCAATGAGCAGTTCTTC	CASSLSSGNEQFF
NA	NA	TRBV5-4	TRBJ2-1	TGTGCCAGCAGCTTGGGCAGGGAATGGGGCAATGAGCAGTTCTTC	CASSLGREWGNEQFF
NA	NA	TRBV4-2	TRBJ2-1	TGTGCCAGCAGCCAAGATTTTTGGGAGGTTGGGTACAATGAGCAGTTCTTC	CASSQDFWEVGYNEQFF
NA	NA	TRBV7-3	TRBJ2-3	TGTGCCAGCAGCTTAGGTATGAATACGCAGTATTTT	CASSLGMNTQYF
NA	NA	TRBV27	TRBJ2-6	TGTGCCAGCAGTTTAACCGGGGCCAACGTCCTGACTTTC	CASSLTGANVLTF
NA	NA	TRBV5-1	TRBJ2-2	TGCGCCAGCAGCTTGACCCCTACCTTTCGGGGCACCGGGGAGCTGTTTTTT	CASSLTPTFRGTGELFF
NA	NA	TRBV13	TRBJ2-1	TGTGCCAGCAGCTTCGAGACTAGGGACAATGAGCAGTTCTTC	CASSFETRDNEQFF
NA	TRBD1	TRBV2	TRBJ1-1	TGTGCCAGCAGCGACAGGGCGAACACTGAAGCTTTCTTT	CASSDRANTEAFF
once	NA	TRBV11-2	TRBJ2-2	TGTGCCAGCAGCTTAGATACCAGTGGCACCGGGGAGCTGTTTTTT	CASSLDTSGTGELFF
NA	NA	TRBV11-2	TRBJ2-1	TGTGCCAGCAGCCCCACCCCTAGTTCAGTCAATGAGCAGTTCTTC	CASSPTPSSVNEQFF
NA	NA	TRBV19	TRBJ1-5	TGTGCCAGTAGTAAAGCTTTATCGGGAATCCATAGCAATCAGCCCCAGCATTTT	CASSKALSGIHSNQPQHF
NA	NA	TRBV5-6	TRBJ2-3	TGTGCCAGCAGCTTGGATCTGAAGAAAACAGATACGCAGTATTTT	CASSLDLKKTDTQYF
NA	NA	TRBV4-1	TRBJ2-7	TGCGCCAGCAGCTCCTCGGGCTACGAGCAGTACTTC	CASSSSGYEQYF
NA	NA	TRBV5-7	TRBJ2-6	TGTGCCAGCAGCTGGGAAACTGGGGCCAACGTCCTGACTTTC	CASSWETGANVLTF
NA	NA	TRBV6-5	TRBJ2-1	TGTGCCAGCAGTAATACCTATCAGGTTAATGAGCAGTTCTTC	CASSNTYQVNEQFF
NA	NA	TRBV5-5	TRBJ2-5	TGTGCCAGCAGCTACCCGGTCGGGACCCAGTACTTC	CASSYPVGTQYF
once	NA	TRBV5-6	TRBJ2-1	TGTGCCAGCAGCTCCAACAATATAAACAATGAGCAGTTCTTC	CASSSNNINNEQFF
NA	TRBD2	TRBV13	TRBJ2-3	TGTGCCAGCAGCTCCAATAGCGGGTCCACAGATACGCAGTATTTT	CASSSNSGSTDTQYF
NA	NA	TRBV6-5	TRBJ1-1	TGTGCCAGCAGTTACTCGGGCCCAAGCGACGAAGCTTTCTTT	CASSYSGPSDEAFF
once	TRBD2	TRBV19	TRBJ2-2	TGTGCCAGTAACCCGGGACTAGCGGGAACCCTATTCCGGGAGCTGTTTTTT	CASNPGLAGTLFRELFF
NA	NA	TRBV27	TRBJ2-7	TGTGCCAGCAGTTTTGGAGGTTACGAGCAGTACTTC	CASSFGGYEQYF
NA	NA	TRBV7-8	TRBJ2-7	TGTGCCAGCAGCACGAACAAAAACCCAGGGGTAGAGGGATTCTACGAGCAGTACTTC	CASSTNKNPGVEGFYEQYF
NA	TRBD2	TRBV28	TRBJ2-7	TGTGCCAGCAGTTTTGTGGCTAGCGGGCTTCTGACCTACGAGCAGTACTTC	CASSFVASGLLTYEQYF
NA	TRBD1	TRBV7-9	TRBJ2-7	TGTGCCAGCAGCCCCATTGCCGGGACAGAATACTACGAGCAGTACTTC	CASSPIAGTEYYEQYF
NA	NA	TRBV15	TRBJ2-1	TGTGCCACCAGCAGAGATAGTTCCGGGAGAAAATACAATGAGCAGTTCTTC	CATSRDSSGRKYNEQFF
NA	NA	TRBV27	TRBJ1-1	TGTGCCAGCAGTCAACAGGGACCCGGCACTGAAGCTTTCTTT	CASSQQGPGTEAFF
NA	TRBD1	TRBV30	TRBJ1-2	TGTGCCTGGAGCACAGGGGTTGGGGGGGATGATGGCTACACCTTC	CAWSTGVGGDDGYTF
NA	TRBD2	TRBV7-6	TRBJ2-1	TGTGCCAGCAGCCTGGGACTAGCGGGCCACAATGAGCAGTTCTTC	CASSLGLAGHNEQFF
NA	NA	TRBV21-1	TRBJ1-1	TGTGCCAGCGGCGACAGGGGGCAAGACACTGAAGCTTTCTTT	CASGDRGQDTEAFF
NA	TRBD1	TRBV4-1	TRBJ2-3	TGCGCCAGCAACCAGGGGGTGTATAAAGACACAGATACGCAGTATTTT	CASNQGVYKDTDTQYF
NA	TRBD2	TRBV6-1	TRBJ2-2	TGTGCCAGCAGTGAAGGGACTAGCGGGAGAATATACACCGGGGAGCTGTTTTTT	CASSEGTSGRIYTGELFF
NA	TRBD1	TRBV2	TRBJ2-3	TGTGCCACCAGAGGGGGTCAGGGGGAGACAGATACGCAGTATTTT	CATRGGQGETDTQYF
NA	TRBD1	TRBV4-1	TRBJ2-5	TGCGCCAGCAGCCAAGATGGACAGGGACGGGAGACCCAGTACTTC	CASSQDGQGRETQYF
NA	TRBD1	TRBV13	TRBJ1-2	TGTGCCAGCAGCCCTCGTCCCGGGACAGCTAACTATGGCTACACCTTC	CASSPRPGTANYGYTF
NA	TRBD2	TRBV10-1	TRBJ2-2	TGCGCCAGCAGTGCGGTAGCGGGAACCGGGGAGCTGTTTTTT	CASSAVAGTGELFF
NA	TRBD2	TRBV28	TRBJ2-1	TGTGCCAGCAGTATGGGGACTATCAATGAGCAGTTCTTC	CASSMGTINEQFF
NA	NA	TRBV7-7	TRBJ2-7	TGTGCCAGCAGCTTAGGCGGGCTTCGCTCCTACGAGCAGTACTTC	CASSLGGLRSYEQYF
NA	NA	TRBV11-2	TRBJ1-1	TGTGCCAGCAGCTTAAGCGGTGGGAACACTGAAGCTTTCTTT	CASSLSGGNTEAFF
NA	TRBD1	TRBV15	TRBJ2-5	TGTGCCACCAGCAGAGGGAGGACAGGACAAGAGACCCAGTACTTC	CATSRGRTGQETQYF
NA	TRBD2	TRBV14	TRBJ2-3	TGTGCCAGCAGCCAATATGGGAGGGGTACAGATACGCAGTATTTT	CASSQYGRGTDTQYF